A single sample is the source of the 14 T cell receptor beta chains below, sequenced in a study of T-cell memory formation after mild COVID-19. One entry per CDR3 protein, called by TCRdb with MiXCR from the 5' RACE reads. The sample has 70,000 to 100,000 distinct CDR3 sequences; roughly 15% are singletons. The sequenced sample was PBMCs or a T cell subset sorted from them (not recorded which). All receptors come from a young man who had mild COVID-19 (a few samples of this study predate the infection). Cell type and time point are not known.

The V call is TRBV4-3, the J call TRBJ1-1; D may be TRBD1 (5 bases). Trimming pared 0 bases from V and 6 bases from J, leaving 14 bases between. CDR3 length: 15 amino acids. Germline V CDR1 and CDR2: LGHNA, YSLEER. This CDR3 reads CASSQDQGLSSEAFF. The CDR3 DNA is TGCGCCAGCAGCCAAGATCAGGGTCTGAGCTCTGAAGCTTTCTTT.

The CDR3 nucleotides are TGTGCCAGCAGCTTAGAGGGGACTAGCGGGGGGTCCGTTCAAGAGACCCAGTACTTC. The encoded protein is CASSLEGTSGGSVQETQYF. The gene calls are TRBV7-9 and TRBJ2-5, with 15 positions matching TRBD2. Germline CDR1 SEHNR, CDR2 FQNEAQ (reference sequence). V lost 1 base to trimming and J lost 2 bases; unmatched junction nucleotides: 8. The CDR3 runs to 19 residues.

The table lists this clonotype with a few counts. The chain uses TRBV29-1 and TRBJ2-3, with D possibly being TRBD1 or TRBD2 (6 bases each). The germline V gene has CDR1 SQVTM and CDR2 ANQGSEA. CDR3 length: 18 amino acids. With 0 bases removed from V and 2 bases from J, the gap between germline ends came to 21 bases. The CDR3 region is CSVEDRRGYRALTDTQYF. The DNA of the CDR3 is TGCAGCGTTGAAGATCGGAGGGGGTACAGGGCCCTCACAGATACGCAGTATTTT.

V usage is TRBV27 and J usage is TRBJ1-1; possible D gene TRBD1, 6 bases. The germline V gene encodes CDR1 MNHEY and CDR2 SMNVEV (reference sequence). Trimming removed 7 bases from V and 3 bases from J, with 18 bases in between. The CDR3 spans 15 residues. CDR3: CASTVDSQGYTEAFF. CDR3 DNA: TGTGCCAGCACCGTCGACTCACAGGGTTACACTGAAGCTTTCTTT.

The CDR3 DNA follows: TGTGCCAGCAGCTTGGGAGTCGGGGGGAACACCGGGGAGCTGTTTTTT. Amino acid sequence: CASSLGVGGNTGELFF. The chain carries TRBV7-6 and TRBJ2-2; possible D gene TRBD2, 6 bases. V lost 3 bases and J 1 base, leaving 12 bases between the germline ends. This CDR3 contains 16 residues. CDR1 is SGHVS and CDR2 is FNYEAQ in the germline V gene.

This clonotype was seen only a few times. The CDR3 DNA reads TGTGCCACCAGCAGAGAAACCGGGACAGGGGATTTGAATAATCAGCCCCAGCATTTT. Translating it yields CATSRETGTGDLNNQPQHF. The chain combines TRBV15 with TRBJ1-5, with 10 bases fitting TRBD1. Germline loops: CDR1 LNHNV, CDR2 YYDKDF (reference sequence). J gave up 4 bases and V 0 bases, and 12 bases lay outside the gene matches. The CDR3 consists of 19 residues.

This clonotype turned up a few times. The chain joins TRBV7-2 to TRBJ1-1; TRBD1 might be the D (5 bases). This CDR3 has 12 amino acids. With 5 bases removed from V and 3 bases from J, the gap between germline ends came to 7 bases. Germline V CDR1 and CDR2: SGHTA, FQGNSA. CDR3 residues: CASSGGYTEAFF. The CDR3 nucleotides read TGTGCCAGCAGCGGGGGGTACACTGAAGCTTTCTTT.

This clonotype came up a few times. V usage is TRBV4-3 and J usage is TRBJ2-2, with TRBD2 matching 8 bases. V dropped 0 bases and J dropped 2; count of bases not matched to a gene: 11. Per germline, CDR1 LGHNA and CDR2 YSLEER. This CDR3 region has 19 residues. This CDR3 reads CASSQEGGSGGTNTGELFF. The DNA for the CDR3 is TGCGCCAGCAGCCAAGAAGGGGGAAGCGGGGGTACTAACACCGGGGAGCTGTTTTTT.

The chain couples TRBV5-1 to TRBJ2-4, with D possibly being TRBD1 (5 bases). Germline V gene sequence: CDR1 SGHRS, CDR2 YFSETQ. V lost 4 bases, J lost 0 bases, and 17 bases lay in between. The CDR3 is made up of 17 amino acids. In DNA form, the CDR3 reads TGCGCCAGCAGCCCGAAATCAGGGAACCTAGCCAAAAACATTCAGTACTTC. Protein sequence: CASSPKSGNLAKNIQYF.

V and J are TRBV7-3 and TRBJ2-2, with 7 positions matching TRBD2. The CDR3 spans 17 residues. The V gene's germline CDR1 is SGHTA and CDR2 FQGTGA. V shed 5 bases, J shed 1 base, and the junction held 10 bases outside the gene matches. The CDR3 DNA reads TGTGCCAGCAGCCTTAACGGGGTAGCGGGGAACACCGGGGAGCTGTTTTTT. Translating it yields CASSLNGVAGNTGELFF.

In this sample, this clonotype turned up a few times. The chain links TRBV3-2 to TRBJ2-7. TRBV3-2 is deemed a pseudogene. The CDR3 loop spans 11 amino acids. The CDR3 loop is CASPRSYEQYV. For the CDR3, the DNA is TGTGCCAGCCCCAGGTCCTACGAGCAGTACGTC.

The J gene is TRBJ2-3, the V gene TRBV11-2; 12 nucleotides agree with TRBD2. CDR3 length equals 15 residues. V dropped 1 base and J dropped 6; count of bases not matched to a gene: 2. Per germline, CDR1 SGHAT and CDR2 FQNNGV. The CDR3 is CASSLALAGGDTQYF. The CDR3, as DNA: TGTGCCAGCAGCTTAGCACTAGCGGGGGGTGATACGCAGTATTTT.

The J gene is TRBJ2-3, the V gene TRBV11-3, with 12 bases aligning to TRBD2. The germline CDR1 and CDR2 sequences are SGHNT and YENEEA. The CDR3 loop spans 16 amino acids. With V trimmed by 8 bases and J by 5 bases, 11 bases remained unmatched. Here the CDR3 reads CASGPSGGAPGDTQYF. CDR3 in DNA: TGTGCCAGCGGACCTAGCGGGGGGGCCCCGGGAGATACGCAGTATTTT.

This clonotype turned up a few times. The CDR3 loop reads CASSQDEGYTEAFF. The CDR3, as DNA: TGCGCCAGCAGCCAAGACGAGGGGTACACTGAAGCTTTCTTT. J is TRBJ1-1 and V is TRBV4-1; a possible D gene is TRBD1 (5 bases). The germline V gene has CDR1 MGHRA and CDR2 YSYEKL. CDR3 length equals 14 residues. V was pared by 0 bases and J by 3 bases, with 8 bases between.